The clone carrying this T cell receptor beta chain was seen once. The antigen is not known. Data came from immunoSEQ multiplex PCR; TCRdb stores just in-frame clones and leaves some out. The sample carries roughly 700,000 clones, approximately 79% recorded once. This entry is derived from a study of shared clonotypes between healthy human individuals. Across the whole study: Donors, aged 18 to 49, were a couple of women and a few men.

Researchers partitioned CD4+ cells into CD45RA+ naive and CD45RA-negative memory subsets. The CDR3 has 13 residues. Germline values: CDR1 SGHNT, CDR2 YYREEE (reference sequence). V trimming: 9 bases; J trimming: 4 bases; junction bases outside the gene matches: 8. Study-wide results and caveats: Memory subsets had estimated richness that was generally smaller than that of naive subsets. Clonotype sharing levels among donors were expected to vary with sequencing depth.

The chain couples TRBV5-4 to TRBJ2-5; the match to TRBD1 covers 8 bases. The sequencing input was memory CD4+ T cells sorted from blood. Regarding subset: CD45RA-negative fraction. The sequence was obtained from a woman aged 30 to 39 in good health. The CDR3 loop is CATSRTGTETQYF. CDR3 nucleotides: TGTGCCACCTCTAGGACAGGGACAGAGACCCAGTACTTC.